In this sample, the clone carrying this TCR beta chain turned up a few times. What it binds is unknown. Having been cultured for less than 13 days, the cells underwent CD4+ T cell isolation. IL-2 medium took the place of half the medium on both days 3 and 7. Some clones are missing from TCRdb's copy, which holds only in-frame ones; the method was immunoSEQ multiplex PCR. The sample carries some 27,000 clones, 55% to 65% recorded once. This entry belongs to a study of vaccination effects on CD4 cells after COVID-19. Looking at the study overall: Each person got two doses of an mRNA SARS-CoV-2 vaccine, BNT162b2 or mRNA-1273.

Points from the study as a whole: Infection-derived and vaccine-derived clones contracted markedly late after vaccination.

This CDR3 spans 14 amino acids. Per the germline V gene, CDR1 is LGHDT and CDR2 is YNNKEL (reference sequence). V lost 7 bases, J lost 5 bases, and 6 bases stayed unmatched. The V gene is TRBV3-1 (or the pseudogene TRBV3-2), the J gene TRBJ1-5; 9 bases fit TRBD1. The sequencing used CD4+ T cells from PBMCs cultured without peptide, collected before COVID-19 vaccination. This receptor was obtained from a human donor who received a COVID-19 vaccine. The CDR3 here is CASKVRQGDQPQHF. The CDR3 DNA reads TGTGCCAGCAAGGTCCGACAGGGGGATCAGCCCCAGCATTTT.